This entry features one T cell receptor beta chain sequence. From RNA transcripts, TCR beta CDR3 regions were amplified. Initially, a first-round RT-PCR of the TCR CDR3 employed the HTBI primer set. TCRdb re-called the multiplex PCR reads through MiXCR, storing one row per CDR3 protein. Of roughly 750,000 distinct CDR3 sequences detected, about a sixth appear once; the ten largest clones hold under 10%. The sample originates from a study of T cells in Graves' hyperthyroidism and ophthalmopathy. This CDR3 spans 15 amino acids. V was pared by 1 base and J by 5 bases, with 12 bases between. Germline V gene data show CDR1 as LGHDT and CDR2 as YNNKEL (reference sequence).

The V call is TRBV3-1, the J call TRBJ2-1, with D maybe TRBD1 (6 bases). This TCR came from a young man with Graves' hyperthyroidism. The material sequenced was blood. This chain's CDR3 is CASSQADRQNNEQFF. The CDR3 nucleotides read TGTGCCAGCAGCCAAGCGGACAGACAGAACAATGAGCAGTTCTTC.